This TCR beta chain was captured by sequencing in a study of blood T cell repertoires in COVID-19. Study in general: Nucleic acid was either cDNA or gDNA, and it came from T cells, B-cell-depleted T cells, or PBMCs.

Methods used by the authors: Nucleated cell number was recorded as an estimate derived from reference gene primer amplification. Some clones are missing from TCRdb's copy, which holds only in-frame ones; the method was immunoSEQ multiplex PCR. Clonal size and the V and J genes are those of that table, whereas D and trimming came from the DNA. The sample has fewer than 80,000 clones; 79% are singletons. The receptor comes from a woman older than 75 with active or convalescent COVID-19. The sequenced material came from peripheral blood.

DNA of the CDR3: TGTGCCAGCAGCTTAATAAGTAGCGACTACACCTTC. This gives the protein CASSLISSDYTF. V and J are TRBV7-2 and TRBJ1-2; no reliable D call. V shed 2 bases and J shed 10 bases, with 11 bases lying between them. The CDR3 has 12 amino acids. In germline, CDR1 is SGHTA, CDR2 FQGNSA.